Shown below are 9 T cell receptor beta chains from a single sample sequenced in a study of regulatory T cells in long-lasting Graves disease. As to time point: persistent/refractory GD, antithyroid drugs over 5 years with positive TRAb. With RNA extracted from PBMCs as input, the TCR library was made. Researchers made TCR beta libraries by using iRepertoire HTBI primers and running Arm-PCR on CDR3 regions. TCRdb passed the multiplex PCR reads through MiXCR, listing each CDR3 protein once. The table records roughly 400,000 distinct CDR3 sequences, around 21% of them present only once. Source: peripheral blood mononuclear cells (PBMCs), taken when the disease was refractory, from a patient treated with antithyroid drugs. The receptors shown here come from a female donor with Graves disease.

This clonotype was seen a handful of times. This chain connects TRBV20-1 to TRBJ1-1; D is perhaps TRBD1 (6 bases). From germline, CDR1 is DFQATT and CDR2 SNEGSKA (reference sequence). CDR3 length equals 14 residues. The V end lost 6 bases, the J end lost 5 bases, and 19 bases lay between the germline ends. The CDR3 DNA reads TGCAGTGCCATGAGGGGGGGCGCGGGGACTGAAGCTTTCTTT. This sequence encodes CSAMRGGAGTEAFF.

This clonotype was recorded many times. The rearrangement uses TRBV29-1 and TRBJ1-4; 8 bases align to TRBD1. Per germline, CDR1 SQVTM and CDR2 ANQGSEA. Trimming at V came to 2 bases and at J to 7 bases, leaving 9 bases not matched to a gene. The CDR3 contains 15 residues. Here the CDR3 DNA reads TGCAGCGTTGAAACCCCGTGGACAGGGAGTGAAAAACTGTTTTTT. Translation gives CSVETPWTGSEKLFF.

This clonotype showed up many times. The chain is built from TRBV28 and TRBJ2-5; D not certain. This CDR3 spans 13 amino acids. Trimming pared 3 bases from V and 4 bases from J, leaving 9 bases between. Per the germline V gene, CDR1 is MDHEN and CDR2 is SYDVKM. CDR3 residues: CASSFWMGETQYF. CDR3 bases: TGTGCCAGCAGTTTCTGGATGGGAGAGACCCAGTACTTC.

The table lists this clonotype with a few counts. The V gene is TRBV20-1, the J gene TRBJ2-6, with 14 bases identical to TRBD2. V was clipped by 5 bases and J by 4 bases; unmatched bases: 7. Looked up from germline, CDR1 is DFQATT and CDR2 is SNEGSKA (reference sequence). The CDR3 is 17 amino acids. CDR3 in DNA: TGCAGTGCTTTGGGACTAGCGGGAGTCGCGGGGGCCAACGTCCTGACTTTC. Amino acids: CSALGLAGVAGANVLTF.

Points on this clonotype: This may stem from a read error, because a much larger clone lies one nucleotide away. Without the conserved terminal phenylalanine or tryptophan, this CDR3 likely stems from a read error. The gene calls are TRBV28 and TRBJ2-7; 7 bases agree with TRBD1. The junction had 14 bases not matched to a gene; V was cut back by 5 bases and J by 7 bases. Germline CDR1 MDHEN, CDR2 SYDVKM. The CDR3 is 15 amino acids. In DNA form, the CDR3 reads TGTGCCAGCAGTCTTCTCCTCGACAGGGCATGGGAGCAGTACTCC. It codes for CASSLLLDRAWEQYS.

V and J are TRBV30 and TRBJ1-2, with TRBD1 matching over 9 bases. Germline V gene data show CDR1 as GTSNPN and CDR2 as SVGIG (reference sequence). The CDR3 is 12 amino acids. Unmatched junction bases numbered 8, after V lost 8 bases and J lost 7 bases. DNA of the CDR3: TGTGCCGGGGGACAGGGTGGGGCTGGCTACACCTTC. Protein sequence: CAGGQGGAGYTF. The full variable domain, its missing parts supplied by reference TRBV30 and TRBJ1-2, is SQTIHQWPATLVQPVGSPLSLECTVEGTSNPNLYWYRQAAGRGLQLLFYSVGIGQISSEVPQNLSASRPQDRQFILSSKKLLLSDSGFYLCAGGQGGAGYTFGSGTRLTVV.

This clonotype was observed many times. The rearrangement joins TRBV12-3 or TRBV12-4 to TRBJ2-5; no definite D call. The V gene lost 5 bases and the J gene lost 1 base, with 11 bases spanning the gap. The CDR3 consists of 14 residues. CDR3 sequence: CASSERAGQETQYF. CDR3 sequence (DNA): TGTGCCAGCAGTGAACGGGCCGGCCAAGAGACCCAGTACTTC.

This clonotype appeared a few times. This rearrangement joins TRBV12-3 or TRBV12-4 to TRBJ1-1; D perhaps matches TRBD1 (6 bases). This CDR3 spans 12 amino acids. The V and J ends lost 7 bases and 8 bases respectively, with 14 bases between them. CDR3 region: CASISGANEAFF. For the CDR3, the DNA is TGTGCCAGCATTTCAGGGGCTAACGAAGCTTTCTTT.

This clonotype was observed a single time. The genes are TRBV20-1 and TRBJ2-4, with D possibly being TRBD1 (7 bases). The CDR3 spans 18 residues. Deletions cut 0 bases from V and 4 bases from J, with 22 bases between. CDR1 is DFQATT and CDR2 is SNEGSKA in the germline V gene (reference sequence). CDR3 protein: CSAREQHRDSGGKNIQYF. CDR3 DNA: TGCAGTGCTAGAGAACAACACCGGGACAGTGGGGGGAAAAACATTCAGTACTTC.